One T cell receptor beta chain is described in this entry. CDR1 is LNHDA and CDR2 is SQIVND in the germline V gene (reference sequence). This CDR3 comprises 13 residues. V trimming: 5 bases; J trimming: 9 bases; junction bases outside the gene matches: 6. The entry originates in a study of blood T cell repertoires in COVID-19. Sequenced by immunoSEQ multiplex PCR; TCRdb stores in-frame clones only, minus some. In the table there are around 64,000 clones, about 83% of which are singletons. Sequences were obtained from peripheral blood. This clonotype originated in a woman older than 75 with acute or convalescent COVID-19. V and J are TRBV19 and TRBJ2-1; 8 nucleotides agree with TRBD1. The CDR3 DNA follows: TGTGCCAGTAGTCCGTGGACAGGGTCTGAGCAGTTCTTC. Translation: CASSPWTGSEQFF. Drawing the rest from reference TRBV19 and TRBJ2-1, the complete variable domain is DGGITQSPKYLFRKEGQNVTLSCEQNLNHDAMYWYRQDPGQGLRLIYYSQIVNDFQKGDIAEGYSVSREKKESFPLTVTSAQKNPTAFYLCASSPWTGSEQFFGPGTRLTVL.